The 19 T cell receptor beta chains below were found in one sample sequenced in a study of T cell repertoires in cytomegalovirus infection. Their target antigens are unknown. TCRdb fed the reads into MiXCR, producing one record per CDR3 protein. The sample contains tens of thousands of distinct CDR3 sequences, around 20% of which appear only once. Sequenced here: CD8+ T cells from cultured PBMCs, sampled from culture after CMV antigen stimulation. The source is a human donor in good health (CMV status not recorded). Some clones in this sample may be carry-over from other donors' samples.

V and J are TRBV6-5 and TRBJ2-1; weak D call: TRBD1 (5 bases). Per the germline V gene, CDR1 is MNHEY and CDR2 is SVGAGI. The CDR3 extends over 14 amino acids. Trimming took off 0 bases at V and 8 bases at J, with 11 bases between the two ends. The CDR3 coding sequence is TGTGCCAGCAGTTACTCAGGGGATTACGATGAGCAGTTCTTC. Translated, it gives CASSYSGDYDEQFF.

This chain connects TRBV11-2 to TRBJ2-7; TRBD1 aligns across 9 bases. The ends lost 2 bases at V and 2 bases at J; junction bases unmatched: 7. Germline CDR1 SGHAT, CDR2 FQNNGV. The CDR3 spans 16 residues. Written as DNA, the CDR3 is TGTGCCAGCAGCTTATTTCCGACAGGGGGGCCCTACGAGCAGTACTTC. Its protein is CASSLFPTGGPYEQYF.

The chain is built from TRBV7-2 and TRBJ1-1, with D possibly TRBD1 on 6 matching bases. The CDR3 is made up of 15 amino acids. Germline V gene data show CDR1 as SGHTA and CDR2 as FQGNSA. Between the trimmed V and J ends, which lost 5 bases and 1 base, there was a span of 14 bases. CDR3 residues: CASSAHLTGNTEAFF. CDR3 coding DNA: TGTGCCAGCAGCGCTCATCTGACAGGGAACACTGAAGCTTTCTTT. Full variable domain (outside the CDR3, taken from reference TRBV7-2 and TRBJ1-1): GAGVSQSPSNKVTEKGKDVELRCDPISGHTALYWYRQSLGQGLEFLIYFQGNSAPDKSGLPSDRFSAERTGGSVSTLTIQRTQQEDSAVYLCASSAHLTGNTEAFFGQGTRLTVV.

This chain connects TRBV2 to TRBJ1-1; no reliable D call. V shed 5 bases and J shed 3 bases, with 16 bases lying between them. Germline V gene data show CDR1 as SNHLY and CDR2 as FYNNEI. There are 15 residues in the CDR3. The CDR3 loop is CASSSRSDGDTEAFF. CDR3 coding DNA: TGTGCCAGCAGTTCACGATCCGACGGAGACACTGAAGCTTTCTTT.

This clonotype has a count of ten or more. This sequence joins TRBV7-9 and TRBJ1-4; 9 nucleotides agree with TRBD1. The CDR3 is 14 amino acids. V shed 6 bases and J 7 bases; nucleotides not matched to a gene: 6. Germline CDR1 SEHNR, CDR2 FQNEAQ (reference sequence). The DNA of the CDR3 is TGTGCCAGCAGGCCCACAGGGGGCGGTGAAAAACTGTTTTTT. Translating gives CASRPTGGGEKLFF.

The rearrangement joins TRBV19 to TRBJ2-1; TRBD1 matches 8 bases. The V gene end was trimmed by 1 base and the J gene end by 10 bases; junction bases not matched to a gene: 3. CDR1 LNHDA and CDR2 SQIVND come from the germline V gene (reference sequence). CDR3 length: 13 amino acids. CDR3 amino acids: CASSIGQGTEQFF. The DNA for the CDR3 is TGTGCCAGTAGTATAGGACAGGGGACGGAGCAGTTCTTC.

V gene TRBV11-2 combines with J gene TRBJ2-2; possible D gene TRBD1, 6 bases. CDR3 length: 15 residues. The V end lost 3 bases, the J end lost 3 bases, and 11 bases lay between the germline ends. Germline loops: CDR1 SGHAT, CDR2 FQNNGV. The CDR3 nucleotides are TGTGCCAGCAGCTTGGCACAGGGATACACCGGGGAGCTGTTTTTT. Its translation is CASSLAQGYTGELFF.

This clonotype was picked up a small number of times. The rearrangement links TRBV7-9 to TRBJ2-7, with D possibly matching TRBD1 (6 bases). V was clipped by 5 bases and J by 5 bases, with 13 bases between them. The CDR3 runs to 13 residues. In germline, CDR1 is SEHNR, CDR2 FQNEAQ (reference sequence). The chain's CDR3 is CASSIPGDHEQYF. Written as DNA, the CDR3 is TGTGCCAGCAGCATCCCAGGGGACCACGAGCAGTACTTC.

The chain recombines TRBV6-5 with TRBJ2-1; either TRBD1 or TRBD2 may supply D (5 bases each). In germline, CDR1 is MNHEY, CDR2 SVGAGI. Between the trimmed V and J ends, which lost 1 base and 6 bases, there was a span of 10 bases. The CDR3 contains 14 residues. The CDR3 DNA reads as TGTGCCAGCAGTTACTTGGGGACCTTCAATGAGCAGTTCTTC. Translating it yields CASSYLGTFNEQFF.

This clonotype was observed a few times. The chain joins TRBV19 to TRBJ2-2, with a possible D match to TRBD2 (6 bases). Germline V gene data show CDR1 as LNHDA and CDR2 as SQIVND (reference sequence). The CDR3 is made up of 15 amino acids. V lost 9 bases to trimming and J lost 5 bases, with 19 bases between them. The CDR3 spells CASTFGLSGTGELFF. Here the CDR3 DNA reads TGTGCCAGCACCTTTGGACTATCCGGGACCGGGGAGCTGTTTTTT.

The chain is built from TRBV20-1 and TRBJ2-1; D gene ambiguous. V shed 1 base and J shed 1 base, with 11 bases lying between them. CDR3 length equals 15 residues. Germline V gene data show CDR1 as DFQATT and CDR2 as SNEGSKA (reference sequence). The CDR3 spells CSARAERRSYNEQFF. The CDR3 nucleotides read TGCAGTGCTAGAGCCGAGAGACGATCCTACAATGAGCAGTTCTTC.

This clonotype was counted only a few times. The rearrangement joins TRBV7-3 to TRBJ2-1, with D possibly being TRBD2 (5 bases). V gave up 0 bases and J gave up 7 bases, with 28 bases separating them. The CDR3 is 20 residues long. Germline lookup yields CDR1 SGHTA and CDR2 FQGTGA. CDR3: CASSLTSPVASRFPFNEQFF. DNA for the CDR3: TGTGCCAGCAGCTTAACTTCGCCGGTCGCTAGCAGATTCCCCTTTAATGAGCAGTTCTTC.

This clonotype was counted a few times. This chain joins TRBV7-2 and TRBJ2-1, with D unclear. V lost 3 bases, J lost 8 bases, and 5 bases lay in between. The length of the CDR3 is 11 residues. Per the germline V gene, CDR1 is SGHTA and CDR2 is FQGNSA. The CDR3 sequence: CASSLGHEQFF. CDR3 in DNA: TGTGCCAGCAGCTTGGGCCATGAGCAGTTCTTC.

This clonotype was seen a handful of times. The genes are TRBV7-2 and TRBJ1-6; D ambiguous. Per the germline V gene, CDR1 is SGHTA and CDR2 is FQGNSA. With 0 bases removed from V and 10 bases from J, the gap between germline ends came to 16 bases. This CDR3 has 16 amino acids. As DNA, the CDR3 is TGTGCCAGCAGCTTAGCGGTTGGACCCCCGGGGTCACCCCTCCACTTT. It yields the protein CASSLAVGPPGSPLHF.

This clonotype has just a few counts. This chain joins TRBV7-9 and TRBJ2-7, with D possibly matching TRBD1 (5 bases). Between the trimmed V and J ends, which lost 5 bases and 2 bases, there was a span of 13 bases. The CDR3 spans 14 residues. Germline CDR1 is SEHNR and CDR2 is FQNEAQ (reference sequence). CDR3 nucleotide sequence: TGTGCCAGCAGCCACAAGGGGTTGCCCTACGAGCAGTACTTC. This encodes CASSHKGLPYEQYF.

The chain recombines TRBV24-1 with TRBJ2-7, with TRBD1 as a possible D gene (6 bases). The CDR3 has 11 residues. Deletions cut 6 bases from V and 7 bases from J, with 9 bases between. Germline-derived CDR1 and CDR2 are KGHDR and SFDVKD. This CDR3 is CATSSGVEQYF. The CDR3 coding sequence is TGTGCCACCAGTTCAGGGGTTGAGCAGTACTTC.

For this clonotype: At one boundary the junction diverges from the germline segment, which might be a read error. The chain couples TRBV12-3 or TRBV12-4 to TRBJ1-4; D ambiguous. The CDR3 runs to 14 residues. CDR3 bases: TGTGCCAGCAGTTTAGAGAGTTACGTTGAAAACCTGTTTTTT. This sequence encodes CASSLESYVENLFF.

The V and J genes are TRBV7-8 and TRBJ2-3, with a tentative D call TRBD2 (5 bases). The germline CDR1 and CDR2 sequences are SGHVS and FQNEAQ. The CDR3 is 18 residues long. Deletions cut 1 base from V and 2 bases from J, with 19 bases between. Here the CDR3 DNA reads TGTGCCAGCAGCTTAGTTTTTTCCGGACTCAACCCCACAGATACGCAGTATTTT. This codes for CASSLVFSGLNPTDTQYF.

The chain employs TRBV27 and TRBJ2-3; tentative D call: TRBD2 (5 bases). Looked up from germline, CDR1 is MNHEY and CDR2 is SMNVEV (reference sequence). The CDR3 runs to 18 residues. Trimming pared 1 base from V and 0 bases from J, leaving 17 bases between. CDR3 DNA sequence: TGTGCCAGCAGTTTATTTGCCCGAGCGGTCGCTAGCACAGATACGCAGTATTTT. Its protein product is CASSLFARAVASTDTQYF.